The T cell receptor (beta chain) described here comes from a study of blood T cell repertoires in COVID-19 (dated by TCRdb to the early 2020s). Describing the broader study: The collaborator samples originated in the United States, Italy and Spain and spanned the acute and convalescent phases of COVID-19. The prospective study material was composed of cDNA or gDNA derived from T cells, B-cell-depleted T cells, or PBMCs. The dataset comprised deeply sampled blood TCRbeta repertoires from subjects exposed to, actively infected with, or recovered from COVID-19. The repertoires were made available in a free public database intended to serve as a resource for research on the immune response to SARS-CoV-2. Samples were obtained from the ongoing ImmuneRACE study (first 160 participants) and from 950 to 1,500 subjects provided by 6 global collaborators. Sample metadata almost always included a de-identified subject ID, COVID-19 status, age in years and sex. Where HLA class I and class II types were available, the types were taken from metadata supplied by the sample provider, not from assay-based typing.

From the cysteine through the phenylalanine, the CDR3 covers 15 amino acids. Here the CDR3 DNA is all that survives: 45 bases in frame from base 1. Sequences KGHSH (CDR1) and LQKENI (CDR2) are obtained from the germline V gene. V is trimmed back by 0 bases and J by 8 bases, and the junction contains 1 base that no gene match accounts for. Regarding this clone: Its antigen specificity is not known. Base qualities are missing; no much larger clone stands one base away.

What the authors observed across the whole study: How much clinical and demographic metadata was included differed by source and by participant, and the metadata was provided uncurated.

The immunoSEQ Assay, a bias-controlled multiplex PCR, was used to amplify TCRbeta CDR3 regions from genomic DNA. In the authors' own workflow: Within the assay, amplification of reference gene primers was used to estimate how many nucleated cells each sample contained. To quantify the absolute abundance of each unique TCRbeta CDR3 rearrangement, sequence reads were collapsed and filtered. Productive Simpson clonality was computed per sample as the square root of Simpson's diversity index over productive rearrangements. This immuneACCESS table, as held by TCRdb, lists in-frame sequences with V and J called but not all clones. Of the missing ones, under half trace to an unresolved V gene in checked studies; the others have no known cause. V, J and clone size derive from that table, while D and trimming were established from the DNA sequence. The sample contains under 500,000 clones, 87% of them found a single time. The ten most abundant clones make up around 1.8% of the sample.

Participants in the prospective study were enrolled through a virtual design, were aged about 18 to 90 years, and lived in fewer than 30 United States geographic areas. In the prospective study, participants were assigned to cohorts based on the clinical history participants reported in a screening survey and a study questionnaire. Mobile phlebotomists in the prospective study collected whole blood, serum and a nasopharyngeal or oropharyngeal swab from every participant. Over a roughly 2-month period, participants in the prospective study had the option of providing additional blood draws and questionnaires. Prospective study blood samples were shipped either frozen or at room temperature before DNA extraction.

The source of this sequence is a woman aged 18-29 years with acute COVID-19. In this chain, TRBV18 is recombined with TRBJ2-2, with 12 bases matching TRBD1. The material sequenced was PBMCs or T cells enriched from blood (not recorded which). The CDR3 loop reads CASSPPGQGAGELFF. In nucleotides, the sequence is TGTGCCAGCTCACCACCGGGACAGGGGGCTGGGGAGCTGTTTTTT.